This is a list of T cell receptor beta chains from one sample in a study of metastatic and nonmetastatic thyroid tumors. TCRdb re-called the PCR reads via MiXCR. The sample has 45,000 to 55,000 clones, about 25% seen once. The sample comprised blood. These receptors were obtained from a male donor with papillary thyroid cancer or a benign thyroid nodule (not recorded which). Some clones in this sample may be carry-over from other donors' samples. The CDR3 runs from the conserved cysteine through the conserved F or W.

v_call: TRBV5-1
j_call: TRBJ2-7
cdr3_aa: CASSLGSSPYEQYF

v_call: TRBV11-1
j_call: TRBJ2-7
cdr3_aa: CASSPPVREGPKQYF

v_call: TRBV12-3/TRBV12-4
j_call: TRBJ1-2
cdr3_aa: CASSLGGIYGYTF

v_call: TRBV19
j_call: TRBJ1-3
cdr3_aa: CASSRGQGISGNTIYF

v_call: TRBV7-9
j_call: TRBJ2-5
cdr3_aa: CASSDTRGAQETQYF

v_call: TRBV6-1
j_call: TRBJ2-7
cdr3_aa: CASSPGTGSYEQYF

v_call: TRBV7-2
j_call: TRBJ2-7
cdr3_aa: CASSKQTGGIHEQYF

v_call: TRBV19
j_call: TRBJ2-7
cdr3_aa: CASSTRGTGGEEQYF

v_call: TRBV19
j_call: TRBJ2-7
cdr3_aa: CASSRDPGQPLEQYF

v_call: TRBV2
j_call: TRBJ2-7
cdr3_aa: CASSGEHEQYF

v_call: TRBV13
j_call: TRBJ2-1
cdr3_aa: CASSSSVNEQFF

v_call: TRBV30
j_call: TRBJ2-7
cdr3_aa: CAWGGDEQYF

v_call: TRBV3-1
j_call: TRBJ2-6
cdr3_aa: CASSLLTGANVLTF

v_call: TRBV6-1
j_call: TRBJ2-2
cdr3_aa: CASSVGLTGQGTGELFF

v_call: TRBV12-3/TRBV12-4
j_call: TRBJ1-1
cdr3_aa: CASSLGRAEAFF

v_call: TRBV7-6
j_call: TRBJ1-3
cdr3_aa: CASSPWTVSGNTIYF

v_call: TRBV12-3/TRBV12-4
j_call: TRBJ2-1
cdr3_aa: CASNLQQGAVEQFF

v_call: TRBV7-2
j_call: TRBJ2-7
cdr3_aa: CASSPGTSYEQYF

v_call: TRBV6-2/TRBV6-3
j_call: TRBJ2-7
cdr3_aa: CASSYSGRTGVCEQYF

v_call: TRBV27
j_call: TRBJ2-5
cdr3_aa: CASSSLAGGTETQYF

v_call: TRBV4-2
j_call: TRBJ1-6
cdr3_aa: CASSQEPNSPLHF

v_call: TRBV6-4
j_call: TRBJ2-1
cdr3_aa: CASSRRRLAGVVFRGNEQFF

v_call: TRBV29-1
j_call: TRBJ2-7
cdr3_aa: CSVVGPTYEQYF

v_call: TRBV3-1
j_call: TRBJ2-3
cdr3_aa: CASSFGTNTDTQYF

v_call: TRBV28
j_call: TRBJ2-1
cdr3_aa: CASHDRNEQFF

v_call: TRBV27
j_call: TRBJ1-6
cdr3_aa: CASSSFQGMGSPLHF

v_call: TRBV30
j_call: TRBJ1-4
cdr3_aa: CAWSQGLGEKLFF